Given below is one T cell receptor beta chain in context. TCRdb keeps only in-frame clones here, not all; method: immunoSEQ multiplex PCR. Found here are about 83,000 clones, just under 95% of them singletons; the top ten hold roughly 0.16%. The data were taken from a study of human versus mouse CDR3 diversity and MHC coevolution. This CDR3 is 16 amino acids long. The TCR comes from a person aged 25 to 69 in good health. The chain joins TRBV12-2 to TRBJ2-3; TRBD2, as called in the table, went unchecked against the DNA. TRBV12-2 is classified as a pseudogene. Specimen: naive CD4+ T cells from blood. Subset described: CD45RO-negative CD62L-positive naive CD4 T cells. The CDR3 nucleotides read TGTGCAAGTCGCCCCGGGGGGGGGACAAACCCAGATACGCAGTATTTT. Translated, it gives CASRPGGGTNPDTQYF.